This T cell receptor (beta chain) was observed in a study of T cells after yellow fever vaccination. Via MiXCR, TCRdb re-called the 5' RACE reads, giving one row per CDR3 protein. Of a few hundred thousand distinct CDR3 sequences listed, roughly 4% are singletons. The CDR3 contains 12 residues. CDR1 and CDR2 from the germline V gene are SGHRS and YFSETQ. V was shortened by 4 bases and J by 11 bases, with 10 bases between the two germline ends. This clonotype was detected only a few times. What it recognizes is unknown. Study conclusions and caveats: Primary-vaccination clones mostly resurfaced post-booster (nearly 97% CD4, about 87% CD8). It was a small share of clonotypes that appeared in both CD4 and CD8 compartments. Contaminating bulk clonotypes could be abundant in FACS-sorted repertoires.

Sample: PBMCs, taken on the day of the yellow fever booster vaccination. This clonotype was obtained from a man between 18 and 29 years old who received the YFV17D yellow fever vaccine. This chain uses TRBV5-1 with TRBJ1-6; D is uncertain. This CDR3 reads CASSPDGPPLHF. The DNA of the CDR3 is TGCGCCAGCAGCCCGGACGGACCACCCCTCCACTTT.